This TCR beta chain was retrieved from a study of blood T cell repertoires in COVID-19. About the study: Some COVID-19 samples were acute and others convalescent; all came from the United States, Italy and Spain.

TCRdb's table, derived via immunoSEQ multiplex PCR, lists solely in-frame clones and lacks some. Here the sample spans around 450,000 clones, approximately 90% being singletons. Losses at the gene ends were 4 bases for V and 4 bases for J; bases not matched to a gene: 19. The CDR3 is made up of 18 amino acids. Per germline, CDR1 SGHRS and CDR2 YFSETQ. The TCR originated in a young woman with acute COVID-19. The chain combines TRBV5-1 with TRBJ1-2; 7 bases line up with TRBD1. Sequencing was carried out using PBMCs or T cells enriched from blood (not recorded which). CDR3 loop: CASSTRTGGSSKGYGYTF. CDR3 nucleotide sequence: TGCGCCAGCAGCACACGGACAGGCGGGTCGTCCAAGGGCTATGGCTACACCTTC.